Listed here are 29 T cell receptor beta chains from one sample, sequenced in a study of T-cell reconstitution after alpha-beta-depleted transplantation in children. Preparing the TCRbeta library involved the use of unique molecular identifiers. One entry per CDR3 protein results from TCRdb running MiXCR on the PCR reads. The sample yields about 420,000 distinct CDR3 sequences, roughly 17% seen once. The sequencing used PBMCs, mostly from graft donor cells, collected 360 days after TCRalphabeta/CD19-depleted stem cell transplant. Every receptor here comes from a boy under two years old who had a stem cell transplant for Wiskott-Aldrich syndrome, so the T cells may come from the graft donor.

The V call is TRBV11-2, the J call TRBJ2-7; 9 positions agree with TRBD2. This CDR3 has 18 residues. Per the germline V gene, CDR1 is SGHAT and CDR2 is FQNNGV. V was pared by 2 bases and J by 5 bases, with 16 bases of the junction left unmatched. CDR3 region: CASSLMLWVAGGPHEQYF. The CDR3, as DNA: TGTGCCAGCAGCTTAATGTTGTGGGTTGCGGGGGGGCCCCACGAGCAGTACTTC.

V gene TRBV12-3 or TRBV12-4 combines with J gene TRBJ2-3; no clear D gene. The CDR3 consists of 16 residues. V shed 7 bases and J shed 3 bases, with 20 bases lying between them. The CDR3 spells CASTRPRGLRTDTQYF. CDR3 nucleotide sequence: TGTGCCAGCACCCGGCCCCGTGGGCTGCGAACAGATACGCAGTATTTT.

This clonotype was seen more than once but under ten times. The V and J genes are TRBV4-3 and TRBJ2-3; no reliable D call. The germline gives CDR1 LGHNA, CDR2 YSLEER. This CDR3 is 16 amino acids long. V was trimmed by 0 bases and J by 2 bases, leaving 12 bases between them. The CDR3 nucleotides are TGCGCCAGCAGCCAAGATAGGGAACTTTTCACAGATACGCAGTATTTT. Translating gives CASSQDRELFTDTQYF.

The sample holds a few counts of this clonotype. The chain is built from TRBV7-9 and TRBJ2-2, with D perhaps matching TRBD2 (5 bases). Germline V gene lookup returns CDR1 SEHNR and CDR2 FQNEAQ (reference sequence). The CDR3 has 15 residues. The V gene lost 2 bases and the J gene lost 3 bases, with 10 bases spanning the gap. In DNA, the CDR3 is TGTGCCAGCAGCTTACCCGGACTTTACACCGGGGAGCTGTTTTTT. Encoded protein: CASSLPGLYTGELFF.

This clonotype showed up just a few times. The rearrangement links TRBV4-3 to TRBJ2-3; 9 bases are a match to TRBD2. The length of the CDR3 is 16 residues. Germline CDR1 LGHNA, CDR2 YSLEER. The junction had 5 bases not matched to a gene; V was cut back by 2 bases and J by 2 bases. The CDR3 coding sequence is TGCGCCAGCAGCCAAAGACTAGCGGAACTCACAGATACGCAGTATTTT. This encodes CASSQRLAELTDTQYF.

This clonotype has a handful of counts. The V call is TRBV11-2, the J call TRBJ2-1, with D hard to call. This CDR3 has 17 amino acids. The germline V gene encodes CDR1 SGHAT and CDR2 FQNNGV. With 2 bases removed from V and 0 bases from J, the gap between germline ends came to 14 bases. This chain's CDR3 is CASSLRLSEISYNEQFF. CDR3 bases: TGTGCCAGCAGCTTACGTTTGAGCGAGATCTCCTACAATGAGCAGTTCTTC.

The V call is TRBV7-2, the J call TRBJ2-7; TRBD2 matches 13 bases. This CDR3 is 14 amino acids long. Germline CDR1 is SGHTA and CDR2 is FQGNSA. The trim removed 4 bases at V and 7 bases at J, leaving 4 bases unmatched. CDR3 in DNA: TGTGCCAGCAGCTGGGGACTAGCGGGGAAGGAGCAGTACTTC. Encoded protein: CASSWGLAGKEQYF.

This clonotype appeared a few times. This chain joins TRBV3-1 and TRBJ1-2; TRBD1 agrees at 7 bases. Trimming took 3 bases from V and 8 from J; bases not matched to a gene: 9. The germline V gene has CDR1 LGHDT and CDR2 YNNKEL (reference sequence). The CDR3 has 14 residues. The DNA for the CDR3 is TGTGCCAGCAGCCACTACCGACAGGGTCGGGGCTACACCTTC. Translation: CASSHYRQGRGYTF. Supplemented by reference TRBV3-1 and TRBJ1-2, the full variable domain reads DTAVSQTPKYLVTQMGNDKSIKCEQNLGHDTMYWYKQDSKKFLKIMFSYNNKELIINETVPNRFSPKSPDKAHLNLHINSLELGDSAVYFCASSHYRQGRGYTFGSGTRLTVV.

A few counts support this clonotype. J is TRBJ1-2 and V is TRBV9, with D uncertain. CDR3 size: 12 residues. Germline assignment: CDR1 SGDLS and CDR2 YYNGEE. Trimming pared 6 bases from V and 4 bases from J, leaving 10 bases between. DNA of the CDR3: TGTGCCAGCACCTCAGGTACCTATGGCTACACCTTC. This sequence encodes CASTSGTYGYTF.

The chain carries TRBV20-1 and TRBJ1-3; D is unresolved. Per the germline V gene, CDR1 is DFQATT and CDR2 is SNEGSKA (reference sequence). There are 13 residues in the CDR3. V lost 3 bases to trimming and J lost 5 bases, with 11 bases between them. The CDR3 protein is CSASEGLRNTIYF. Here the CDR3 DNA reads TGCAGTGCTAGCGAAGGGCTGCGAAACACCATATATTTT.

This clonotype has more than one count but fewer than ten. The V and J genes are TRBV19 and TRBJ1-2, with D unresolved. V lost 3 bases, J lost 3 bases, and 17 bases lay in between. CDR3 length: 16 residues. Germline V gives CDR1 LNHDA, CDR2 SQIVND (reference sequence). CDR3 loop: CASSIRAGELYYGYTF. CDR3 sequence (DNA): TGTGCCAGTAGTATTAGGGCAGGCGAGCTCTACTATGGCTACACCTTC.

There are a few counts of this clonotype. The rearrangement links TRBV18 to TRBJ2-7; weak D call: TRBD2 (6 bases). V dropped 9 bases and J dropped 7 bases, with 25 bases sitting between them. This CDR3 region has 15 residues. Germline V gene sequence: CDR1 KGHSH, CDR2 LQKENI. CDR3 in amino acids: CASSETKGGRGEQYF. The CDR3, as DNA: TGTGCCAGTTCAGAAACTAAAGGAGGACGGGGGGAGCAGTACTTC.

The V call is TRBV10-3, the J call TRBJ2-2; 11 positions agree with TRBD1. V dropped 5 bases and J dropped 6; count of bases not matched to a gene: 2. The CDR3 extends over 14 amino acids. In germline, CDR1 is ENHRY, CDR2 SYGVKD. This CDR3 is CAISLGQGAGELFF. In DNA, the CDR3 is TGTGCCATCAGTCTGGGACAGGGGGCCGGGGAGCTGTTTTTT.

V and J are TRBV5-1 and TRBJ2-5, with 7 bases matching TRBD1. V was clipped by 5 bases and J by 5 bases; unmatched bases: 9. CDR1 is SGHRS and CDR2 is YFSETQ in the germline V gene. This CDR3 has 14 amino acids. CDR3 in amino acids: CASSWDRGGETQYF. Here the CDR3 DNA reads TGCGCCAGCAGTTGGGACAGAGGCGGGGAGACCCAGTACTTC.

This clonotype was observed a few times. This chain's CDR3 is CASSYYLASPEAFF. CDR3 bases: TGTGCCAGCAGTTACTACTTAGCCAGTCCTGAAGCTTTCTTT. V and J are TRBV6-2 or TRBV6-3 and TRBJ1-1; D call uncertain. The germline V gene has CDR1 MNHEY and CDR2 SVGEGT. The CDR3 length is 14 residues. Trimming pared 1 base from V and 6 bases from J, leaving 12 bases between.

This clonotype showed up just a few times. V and J are TRBV5-5 and TRBJ2-7, with TRBD1 matching over 7 bases. Germline CDR1 is SGHKS and CDR2 is YYEKEE (reference sequence). The V gene end was trimmed by 4 bases and the J gene end by 3 bases; junction bases not matched to a gene: 10. This CDR3 spans 15 amino acids. CDR3 sequence (DNA): TGTGCCAGCAGCCTCTCGGGACAGAGACTCTACGAGCAGTACTTC. Its protein product is CASSLSGQRLYEQYF. Full variable domain (missing parts from reference TRBV5-5 and TRBJ2-7): DAGVTQSPTHLIKTRGQQVTLRCSPISGHKSVSWYQQVLGQGPQFIFQYYEKEERGRGNFPDRFSARQFPNYSSELNVNALLLGDSALYLCASSLSGQRLYEQYFGPGTRLTVT.

The gene calls are TRBV29-1 and TRBJ2-7, with D possibly matching TRBD1 (6 bases). Per germline, CDR1 SQVTM and CDR2 ANQGSEA. This CDR3 region has 14 residues. V gave up 4 bases and J gave up 0 bases, with 13 bases separating them. CDR3 DNA: TGCAGCGTTGTGAGGGGGACGGGCTCCTACGAGCAGTACTTC. Translated: CSVVRGTGSYEQYF.

This clonotype was counted a few times. The genes are TRBV12-3 or TRBV12-4 and TRBJ1-5; D remains unclear. The CDR3 spans 14 residues. V was clipped by 3 bases and J by 3 bases, with 9 bases between them. The CDR3 bases are TGTGCCAGCAGTTTGGCCCACCCCAATCAGCCCCAGCATTTT. Encoded protein: CASSLAHPNQPQHF.

The sample holds a few counts of this clonotype. The chain uses TRBV5-1 and TRBJ2-1; weak D call: TRBD2 (6 bases). Germline CDR1 and CDR2: SGHRS and YFSETQ. Trimming cost V 4 bases and J 4 bases, with 15 bases left between them. The CDR3 runs to 15 residues. In DNA, the CDR3 is TGCGCCAGCAGCCTCGGGACTCAGTCGTACAATGAGCAGTTCTTC. Translating gives CASSLGTQSYNEQFF.

This chain connects TRBV24-1 to TRBJ2-2, with 11 nucleotides matching TRBD2. J was trimmed by 0 bases and V by 4 bases; bases with no gene match: 3. Per germline, CDR1 KGHDR and CDR2 SFDVKD. The CDR3 runs to 17 residues. CDR3 sequence (DNA): TGTGCCACCAGTGACTCTAGCGGGAGGACGAACACCGGGGAGCTGTTTTTT. Translated, it gives CATSDSSGRTNTGELFF.

The genes are TRBV28 and TRBJ1-5, with 8 positions matching TRBD1. Per the germline V gene, CDR1 is MDHEN and CDR2 is SYDVKM. The CDR3 spans 15 residues. Trimming removed 2 bases from V and 9 bases from J; junction bases left unmatched: 9. The CDR3 nucleotides are TGTGCCAGCAGTTTACCTACAGGGGGGGCGGGGCCCCAGCATTTT. Translating it yields CASSLPTGGAGPQHF.

This clonotype appeared many times. This sequence joins TRBV28 and TRBJ2-7; 8 bases match TRBD1. This CDR3 contains 16 residues. Germline V gene lookup returns CDR1 MDHEN and CDR2 SYDVKM. Germline trimming cut 3 bases from V and 3 bases from J; bases unmatched to any gene: 10. DNA of the CDR3: TGTGCCAGCAGTTTCACCGGGACAGGCGCCTTCTACGAGCAGTACTTC. Translating it yields CASSFTGTGAFYEQYF.

This clonotype was counted ten times or more. The rearrangement joins TRBV28 to TRBJ2-3; 8 bases are a match to TRBD2. Trimming removed 6 bases from V and 6 bases from J; junction bases left unmatched: 2. The CDR3 contains 12 residues. The germline gives CDR1 MDHEN, CDR2 SYDVKM. CDR3 sequence (DNA): TGTGCCAGCAGGCCGGGGGGGGATACGCAGTATTTT. Translating it yields CASRPGGDTQYF.

This clonotype was seen more than once but under ten times. The chain combines TRBV11-2 with TRBJ2-4; possible D gene TRBD1, 6 bases. Germline V lookup: CDR1 SGHAT, CDR2 FQNNGV. The ends were cut back, 1 base at V and 0 bases at J, with 10 bases in the middle. There are 16 residues in the CDR3. CDR3 nucleotide sequence: TGTGCCAGCAGCTTAGGGACAGTCCTAGCCAAAAACATTCAGTACTTC. The encoded protein is CASSLGTVLAKNIQYF. The entire variable domain, with the rest obtained from reference TRBV11-2 and TRBJ2-4, is as follows: EAGVAQSPRYKIIEKRQSVAFWCNPISGHATLYWYQQILGQGPKLLIQFQNNGVVDDSQLPKDRFSAERLKGVDSTLKIQPAKLEDSAVYLCASSLGTVLAKNIQYFGAGTRLSVL.

The chain employs TRBV5-1 and TRBJ2-3, with D tentatively TRBD1 or TRBD2 (5 bases each). This CDR3 is built from 17 residues. Germline loops: CDR1 SGHRS, CDR2 YFSETQ. Trimming took 0 bases from V and 5 from J, leaving 19 bases between them. The DNA for the CDR3 is TGCGCCAGCAGCTTGGAACCCGGACGGTGGGGGTTAGATACGCAGTATTTT. Protein: CASSLEPGRWGLDTQYF.

V and J are TRBV15 and TRBJ1-5, with a possible D match to TRBD1 (5 bases). Trimming left V 3 bases short and J 5 bases short, with 11 bases between. Germline CDR1 reads LNHNV; CDR2 reads YYDKDF (reference sequence). There are 14 residues in the CDR3. The CDR3 reads CATSRAGRHQPQHF. The CDR3 DNA is TGTGCCACCAGCAGGGCGGGGCGACATCAGCCCCAGCATTTT.

The chain uses TRBV29-1 and TRBJ2-3; 9 positions agree with TRBD2. V gave up 4 bases and J gave up 9 bases; unmatched junction bases: 5. The CDR3 sequence is 12 residues long. The germline V gene has CDR1 SQVTM and CDR2 ANQGSEA. CDR3 loop: CSVGASGGTQYF. The CDR3 DNA sequence: TGCAGCGTTGGGGCGAGCGGGGGGACGCAGTATTTT.

This clonotype was seen at least ten times. The chain couples TRBV20-1 to TRBJ2-6; the match to TRBD1 covers 9 bases. Germline CDR1 reads DFQATT; CDR2 reads SNEGSKA (reference sequence). Trimming took 6 bases from V and 2 from J; bases not matched to a gene: 14. The CDR3 spans 18 residues. DNA of the CDR3: TGCAGTGCCCGACCAATGGGGACAGGGTTAGCTGGGGCCAACGTCCTGACTTTC. Encoded protein: CSARPMGTGLAGANVLTF.

This clonotype was seen more than once but under ten times. This chain joins TRBV12-3 or TRBV12-4 and TRBJ1-1; D gene ambiguous. This CDR3 region has 18 residues. The V gene lost 5 bases and the J gene lost 3 bases, with 25 bases spanning the gap. The CDR3: CASSKGRNFPWIYTEAFF. In DNA, the CDR3 is TGTGCCAGCAGTAAGGGCAGAAACTTCCCTTGGATTTACACTGAAGCTTTCTTT.